The present T cell receptor (beta chain) was sequenced within a study of OX40 agonist ivuxolimab in advanced cancers. Here immunoSEQ multiplex PCR was the method, and the copy in TCRdb shows in-frame clones only, minus some. Seen here are about 82,000 clones, approximately 85% observed once, and the top ten hold roughly 2.5%. This TCR derives from an adult with an advanced solid tumor such as melanoma, head and neck, liver or kidney cancer. Sequenced here: CD4+ or CD8+ T cells sorted from blood, sampled in a trial of the OX40 agonist ivuxolimab.

The CDR3 here is CASRRGPGSGELFF. CDR3 DNA sequence: TGCGCCAGCAGGCGGGGTCCGGGGTCCGGGGAGCTGTTTTTT. The chain recombines TRBV4-1 with TRBJ2-2; tentative D call: TRBD2 (6 bases). Looked up from germline, CDR1 is MGHRA and CDR2 is YSYEKL. This CDR3 has 14 amino acids. Deletions cut 6 bases from V and 6 bases from J, with 14 bases between.